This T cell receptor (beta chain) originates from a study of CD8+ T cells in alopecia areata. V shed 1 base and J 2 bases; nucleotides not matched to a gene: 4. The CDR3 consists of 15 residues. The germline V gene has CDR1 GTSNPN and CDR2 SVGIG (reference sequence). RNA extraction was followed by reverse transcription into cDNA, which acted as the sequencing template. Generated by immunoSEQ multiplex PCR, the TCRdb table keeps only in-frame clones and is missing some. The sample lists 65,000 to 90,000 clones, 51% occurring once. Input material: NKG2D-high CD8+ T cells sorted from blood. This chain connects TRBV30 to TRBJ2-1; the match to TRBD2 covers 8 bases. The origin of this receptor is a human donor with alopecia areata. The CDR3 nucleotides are TGTGCCTGGAGTGACAACGGGGGGGCCTACAATGAGCAGTTCTTC. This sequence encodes CAWSDNGGAYNEQFF.